This TCR beta chain emerged from a study of OX40 agonist ivuxolimab in advanced cancers. Data came from immunoSEQ multiplex PCR; TCRdb stores just in-frame clones and leaves some out. The sample records about 24,000 clones, 80% to 90% being singletons. The clonotype originates from an adult with an advanced solid tumor such as melanoma, head and neck, liver or kidney cancer. This material consisted of CD4+ or CD8+ T cells sorted from blood, taken in a trial of the OX40 agonist ivuxolimab.

CDR3 DNA: TGTGCCAGCAGCTTCTGGACTAGCGGACTCACAGATACGCAGTATTTT. The encoded protein is CASSFWTSGLTDTQYF. J is TRBJ2-3 and V is TRBV11-2, with 10 bases aligning to TRBD2. In germline, CDR1 is SGHAT, CDR2 FQNNGV. Germline trimming cut 3 bases from V and 2 bases from J; bases unmatched to any gene: 5. The CDR3 is 16 amino acids.